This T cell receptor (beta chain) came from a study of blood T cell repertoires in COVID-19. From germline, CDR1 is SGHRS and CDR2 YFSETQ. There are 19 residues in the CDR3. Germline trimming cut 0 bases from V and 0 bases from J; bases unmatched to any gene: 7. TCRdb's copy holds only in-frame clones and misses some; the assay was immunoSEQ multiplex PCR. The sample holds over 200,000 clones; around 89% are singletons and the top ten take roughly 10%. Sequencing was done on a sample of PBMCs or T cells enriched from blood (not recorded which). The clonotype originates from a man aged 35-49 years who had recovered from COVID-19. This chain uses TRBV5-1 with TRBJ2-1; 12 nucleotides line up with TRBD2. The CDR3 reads CASSLGLAGVGVSYNEQFF. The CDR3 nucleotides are TGCGCCAGCAGCTTGGGACTAGCGGGAGTGGGGGTCTCCTACAATGAGCAGTTCTTC. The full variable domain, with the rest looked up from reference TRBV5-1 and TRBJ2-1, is KAGVTQTPRYLIKTRGQQVTLSCSPISGHRSVSWYQQTPGQGLQFLFEYFSETQRNKGNFPGRFSGRQFSNSRSEMNVSTLELGDSALYLCASSLGLAGVGVSYNEQFFGPGTRLTVL.